These 15 T cell receptor beta chains share one sample of origin, sequenced in a study of chemoradiotherapy in HPV16-positive cancers. Sequencing used immunoSEQ multiplex PCR; TCRdb keeps in-frame clones, though not all of them. The sample yields 15,000 to 20,000 clones, 60% to 85% seen once. Sampling was carried out from a patient who underwent chemoradiotherapy. These receptors came from a human donor with HPV-associated anogenital cancer.

This chain joins TRBV30 and TRBJ2-2; D perhaps matches TRBD1 (5 bases). Germline CDR1 is GTSNPN and CDR2 is SVGIG (reference sequence). V was cut by 8 bases and J by 8 bases, with 15 bases left in between. This CDR3 has 12 amino acids. The CDR3 nucleotides are TGTGCCAGAGGACAATCCAGAGGGGAGCTGTTTTTT. It translates to CARGQSRGELFF. The full variable domain, its missing parts supplied by reference TRBV30 and TRBJ2-2, is SQTIHQWPATLVQPVGSPLSLECTVEGTSNPNLYWYRQAAGRGLQLLFYSVGIGQISSEVPQNLSASRPQDRQFILSSKKLLLSDSGFYLCARGQSRGELFFGEGSRLTVL.

This clone was observed a single time. The chain uses TRBV10-3 and TRBJ1-1; D is uncertain. The ends were cut back, 10 bases at V and 1 base at J, with 7 bases in the middle. The germline V gene encodes CDR1 ENHRY and CDR2 SYGVKD. The CDR3 is 11 residues long. CDR3 residues: CATRGNTEAFF. CDR3 DNA sequence: TGTGCCACACGGGGGAACACTGAAGCTTTCTTT.

CDR3 region: CASSERGTGTGATLHF. As DNA, the CDR3 is TGTGCCAGCAGTGAACGTGGGACAGGGACGGGCGCCACCCTCCACTTT. The gene calls are TRBV2 and TRBJ1-6, with TRBD1 identical over 9 bases. The CDR3 has 16 residues. Germline CDR1 is SNHLY and CDR2 is FYNNEI. J gave up 14 bases and V 2 bases, and 13 bases lay outside the gene matches. Combining the CDR3 with reference TRBV2 and TRBJ1-6 gives the whole variable domain EPEVTQTPSHQVTQMGQEVILRCVPISNHLYFYWYRQILGQKVEFLVSFYNNEISEKSEIFDDQFSVERPDGSNFTLKIRSTKLEDSAMYFCASSERGTGTGATLHFGNGTRLTVT.

The chain uses TRBV9 and TRBJ1-2; a weak D match, TRBD1 (6 bases). This CDR3 region has 15 residues. Trimming shortened V by 3 bases and J by 4 bases, and 16 bases separated the two germline ends. Per the germline V gene, CDR1 is SGDLS and CDR2 is YYNGEE. The CDR3 protein is CASSGPRGAGYGYTF. The CDR3 DNA reads TGTGCCAGCAGCGGGCCAAGGGGGGCGGGCTATGGCTACACCTTC.

This chain uses TRBV7-8 with TRBJ2-2; a weak D match, TRBD2 (7 bases). Per the germline V gene, CDR1 is SGHVS and CDR2 is FQNEAQ. The length of the CDR3 is 16 residues. Trimming cost V 6 bases and J 4 bases, with 18 bases left between them. The CDR3 nucleotides read TGTGCCAGCAGTCCTGCGGGGGCGCCGGGCACCGGGGAGCTGTTTTTT. Its protein is CASSPAGAPGTGELFF.

This clone was counted once. CDR3 in amino acids: CASNPTSFSETQYF. Written as DNA, the CDR3 is TGCGCCAGCAACCCGACTAGTTTCTCGGAGACCCAGTACTTC. The rearrangement links TRBV10-2 to TRBJ2-5, with a tentative D call TRBD2 (6 bases). V was pared by 7 bases and J by 5 bases, with 17 bases between. CDR3 length: 14 amino acids. The V gene's germline CDR1 is WSHSY and CDR2 SAAADI.

The rearrangement joins TRBV6-6 to TRBJ2-3, with 10 bases matching TRBD2. The CDR3 has 14 amino acids. V trimming: 7 bases; J trimming: 5 bases; junction bases outside the gene matches: 6. Germline V gene sequence: CDR1 MNHNY, CDR2 SVGAGI (reference sequence). CDR3 coding DNA: TGTGCCAGCATCTACAGCGGGGGGGGAGATACGCAGTATTTT. It yields the protein CASIYSGGGDTQYF.

V and J are TRBV5-1 and TRBJ1-5; D is uncertain. CDR1 and CDR2 from the germline V gene are SGHRS and YFSETQ. This CDR3 region has 14 residues. Trimming took 0 bases from V and 2 from J, leaving 6 bases between them. The CDR3 sequence is CASSLEGGNQPQHF. CDR3 nucleotides: TGCGCCAGCAGCTTGGAGGGCGGCAATCAGCCCCAGCATTTT.

In this sample, this clone turned up a few times. The rearrangement links TRBV30 to TRBJ2-6; no clear D. The germline gives CDR1 GTSNPN, CDR2 SVGIG (reference sequence). V lost 0 bases, J lost 4 bases, and 4 bases lay in between. This CDR3 has 13 residues. The CDR3 region is CAWSVKGANVLTF. The DNA of the CDR3 is TGTGCCTGGAGTGTAAAGGGGGCCAACGTCCTGACTTTC. The full variable domain, its missing parts supplied by reference TRBV30 and TRBJ2-6, is SQTIHQWPATLVQPVGSPLSLECTVEGTSNPNLYWYRQAAGRGLQLLFYSVGIGQISSEVPQNLSASRPQDRQFILSSKKLLLSDSGFYLCAWSVKGANVLTFGAGSRLTVL.

The chain has TRBV7-2 and TRBJ2-3; no definite D call. Germline CDR1 and CDR2: SGHTA and FQGNSA. V was trimmed by 1 base and J by 3 bases, leaving 11 bases between them. The CDR3 loop spans 15 amino acids. The CDR3 loop reads CASSLVGLSTDTQYF. CDR3 bases: TGTGCCAGCAGCTTAGTGGGGTTATCTACAGATACGCAGTATTTT. Together with reference TRBV7-2 and TRBJ2-3, the CDR3 gives the full variable domain: GAGVSQSPSNKVTEKGKDVELRCDPISGHTALYWYRQSLGQGLEFLIYFQGNSAPDKSGLPSDRFSAERTGGSVSTLTIQRTQQEDSAVYLCASSLVGLSTDTQYFGPGTRLTVL.

V and J are TRBV11-2 and TRBJ1-2; D is perhaps TRBD1 (6 bases). CDR3 length equals 15 residues. V was clipped by 4 bases and J by 8 bases, with 20 bases between them. The germline V gene has CDR1 SGHAT and CDR2 FQNNGV. The CDR3 spells CASSWSSDSPRGYTF. Written as DNA, the CDR3 is TGTGCCAGCAGCTGGTCCTCGGACAGTCCTCGCGGCTACACCTTC. Drawing the rest from reference TRBV11-2 and TRBJ1-2, the complete variable domain is EAGVAQSPRYKIIEKRQSVAFWCNPISGHATLYWYQQILGQGPKLLIQFQNNGVVDDSQLPKDRFSAERLKGVDSTLKIQPAKLEDSAVYLCASSWSSDSPRGYTFGSGTRLTVV.

The V call is TRBV19, the J call TRBJ2-7, with a weak D call TRBD1 (5 bases). The CDR3 covers 14 residues. Germline V CDR1 and CDR2: LNHDA, SQIVND (reference sequence). Trimming took 3 bases from V and 2 from J, leaving 11 bases between them. The DNA for the CDR3 is TGTGCCAGTAGTATGGAACAGGACACCTACGAGCAGTACTTC. Amino acids: CASSMEQDTYEQYF.

The J gene is TRBJ2-2, the V gene TRBV7-9; D unresolved. Trimming took off 6 bases at V and 8 bases at J, with 13 bases between the two ends. Looked up from germline, CDR1 is SEHNR and CDR2 is FQNEAQ (reference sequence). This CDR3 has 13 amino acids. CDR3 sequence (DNA): TGTGCCAGCAGGACCTTCCAGAAGGGGGAGCTGTTTTTT. Protein: CASRTFQKGELFF.

V and J are TRBV18 and TRBJ1-1, with D perhaps TRBD1 (5 bases). CDR1 KGHSH and CDR2 LQKENI come from the germline V gene. Trimming removed 2 bases at V and 0 bases at J, with 13 bases between. The CDR3 contains 16 residues. CDR3 nucleotides: TGTGCCAGCTCACCAAGCAATGGGGGTTTGAACACTGAAGCTTTCTTT. This translates into CASSPSNGGLNTEAFF.

The chain joins TRBV27 to TRBJ2-1, with D unclear. CDR1 and CDR2 from the germline V gene are MNHEY and SMNVEV (reference sequence). The CDR3 consists of 15 residues. Trimming stripped 6 bases from V and 0 bases from J, with 12 bases between. CDR3 sequence reads: CASSSITSSYNEQFF. The CDR3 bases are TGTGCCAGCAGCAGTATTACGAGCTCCTACAATGAGCAGTTCTTC.